This T cell receptor beta chain was obtained from a study of shared clonotypes between healthy human individuals. Study as a whole: Those who served as donors were a couple of women and a few men between the ages of 18 and 49.

The authors ran the assay at deep level. The replicate PCRs on unsorted PBMC were given approximately 300 ng DNA, which is approximately 30,000 T cell genomes. Profiled with immunoSEQ multiplex PCR; TCRdb holds only in-frame clones, not every one. The data hold approximately 510,000 clones, with less than 85% observed a single time. Each sample came from a Caucasian adult donor living in Nashville, Tennessee. J was trimmed by 4 bases and V by 3 bases; bases with no gene match: 12. Germline-derived CDR1 and CDR2 are LGHNA and YNFKEQ. This CDR3 region has 17 residues. The clonotype originates from a woman in her 40s in good health. Some clones in this sample may be carry-over from other donors' samples. The rearrangement uses TRBV4-2 and TRBJ2-7; 10 positions match TRBD2. The specimen was PBMCs. The CDR3 loop reads CASSHGELAGLIYEQYF. The CDR3 DNA sequence: TGTGCCAGCAGCCACGGGGAACTAGCGGGATTAATATACGAGCAGTACTTC.